Listed here are 20 T cell receptor beta chains from one sample, sequenced in a study of T cell repertoires in cytomegalovirus infection. TCRdb used MiXCR to reprocess the reads, holding one entry per CDR3 protein. The sample has approximately 910,000 distinct CDR3 sequences, around 31% seen once; the top ten hold 11% to 15%. For these receptors, no antigen is known. The sample here was cultured CD8+ T cells from PBMCs, taken from culture after CMV antigen stimulation. The receptor source for this set is a human donor in good health (CMV status not recorded). Some clones in this sample may be carry-over from other donors' samples.

The CDR3 loop reads CASSLGHDNSPLHF. CDR3 DNA sequence: TGTGCCAGCAGCTTAGGACACGATAATTCACCCCTCCACTTT. The chain carries TRBV13 and TRBJ1-6; D is unresolved. The length of the CDR3 is 14 residues. Trimming cost V 0 bases and J 5 bases, with 5 bases left between them. Germline loops: CDR1 PRHDT, CDR2 FYEKMQ (reference sequence).

J is TRBJ1-1 and V is TRBV11-1; a possible D gene is TRBD1 (5 bases). Between the trimmed V and J ends, which lost 5 bases and 11 bases, there was a span of 30 bases. The CDR3 is 17 residues long. CDR1 SGHAT and CDR2 FQDESV come from the germline V gene (reference sequence). The chain's CDR3 is CASSPVKGRRGVFDAFF. The CDR3 bases are TGTGCCAGCAGCCCCGTGAAGGGGCGACGAGGCGTGTTTGACGCTTTCTTT. Full variable domain (remainder filled in from reference TRBV11-1 and TRBJ1-1): EAEVAQSPRYKITEKSQAVAFWCDPISGHATLYWYRQILGQGPELLVQFQDESVVDDSQLPKDRFSAERLKGVDSTLKIQPAELGDSAMYLCASSPVKGRRGVFDAFFGQGTRLTVV.

This clonotype showed up just a few times. The chain joins TRBV12-3 or TRBV12-4 to TRBJ2-1, with D possibly matching TRBD2 (5 bases). This CDR3 has 12 amino acids. Trimming removed 6 bases at V and 9 bases at J, with 12 bases between. CDR3 protein: CASSLLDAEQFF. In DNA form, the CDR3 reads TGTGCCAGCAGCCTACTAGACGCTGAGCAGTTCTTC.

V gene TRBV19 combines with J gene TRBJ1-1; 9 nucleotides agree with TRBD1. With V trimmed by 7 bases and J by 5 bases, 14 bases remained unmatched. CDR1 and CDR2 from the germline V gene are LNHDA and SQIVND (reference sequence). The CDR3 runs 16 residues. This CDR3 is CASTALLGQGKTEAFF. CDR3 bases: TGTGCCAGTACCGCACTGCTGGGACAGGGAAAGACTGAAGCTTTCTTT.

This chain uses TRBV27 with TRBJ2-1; 7 bases align to TRBD1. Germline CDR1 and CDR2: MNHEY and SMNVEV (reference sequence). V gave up 0 bases and J gave up 5 bases; unmatched junction bases: 10. There are 17 residues in the CDR3. CDR3 nucleotide sequence: TGTGCCAGCAGTTTATCCCCTCCAGGGGGTGGGAACAATGAGCAGTTCTTC. The encoded protein is CASSLSPPGGGNNEQFF.

Concerning this clonotype itself: This may come from a read error, since a much larger clone is one base off. V usage is TRBV6-1 and J usage is TRBJ2-5; D might be TRBD1 (6 bases). The CDR3 contains 17 residues. The V gene's germline CDR1 is MNHNS and CDR2 SASEGT. V lost 6 bases and J 1 base, leaving 21 bases between the germline ends. The CDR3 sequence is CASREFPGSDSQETQYF. CDR3 bases: TGTGCCAGCAGGGAATTCCCCGGCTCGGACAGCCAAGAGACCCAGTACTTC.

The chain employs TRBV19 and TRBJ1-6; maybe TRBD1 (5 bases). The V and J ends lost 3 bases and 9 bases respectively, with 12 bases between them. The CDR3 spans 14 residues. Germline V gene lookup returns CDR1 LNHDA and CDR2 SQIVND (reference sequence). The CDR3, as DNA: TGTGCCAGTAGTATTGGGGGGATAGGTTCACCCCTCCACTTT. It is translated as CASSIGGIGSPLHF.

J is TRBJ1-5 and V is TRBV20-1, with no clear D. The CDR3 length is 12 residues. Germline CDR1 is DFQATT and CDR2 is SNEGSKA (reference sequence). The V and J ends lost 6 bases and 7 bases respectively, with 13 bases between them. The CDR3 region is CSASRAGQPQHF. CDR3 DNA sequence: TGCAGTGCAAGCCGGGCGGGCCAGCCCCAGCATTTT.

This clonotype was counted ten times or more. The chain joins TRBV6-1 to TRBJ2-1, with D unresolved. The CDR3 runs 13 residues. The V end was cut by 4 bases, the J end by 8 bases, with 12 bases between. Looked up from germline, CDR1 is MNHNS and CDR2 is SASEGT. DNA for the CDR3: TGTGCCAGCAGTGGGTGGAAGCCACATGAGCAGTTCTTC. Translated, it gives CASSGWKPHEQFF.

This clonotype has a handful of counts. The J gene is TRBJ1-4, the V gene TRBV6-1; TRBD1 matches at 9 bases. Germline V CDR1 and CDR2: MNHNS, SASEGT. The V gene end was trimmed by 5 bases and the J gene end by 0 bases; junction bases not matched to a gene: 7. This CDR3 has 17 amino acids. Here the CDR3 reads CASSWDREGATNEKLFF. The CDR3 nucleotides are TGTGCCAGCAGTTGGGACAGGGAAGGTGCAACTAATGAAAAACTGTTTTTT.

This chain links TRBV7-2 with TRBJ2-5, with D possibly matching TRBD1 (6 bases). Deletions cut 2 bases from V and 4 bases from J, with 20 bases between. Germline V gives CDR1 SGHTA, CDR2 FQGNSA. CDR3 length: 17 residues. The CDR3 loop reads CASSLNPRRRGGETQYF. The CDR3 DNA reads as TGTGCCAGCAGCTTAAACCCCCGGCGCAGAGGGGGAGAGACCCAGTACTTC.

This clonotype was picked up a small number of times. V gene TRBV5-4 combines with J gene TRBJ2-3; D might be TRBD1 (5 bases). Germline lookup yields CDR1 SGHNT and CDR2 YYREEE (reference sequence). The CDR3 is 16 amino acids. The V end was cut by 4 bases, the J end by 6 bases, with 21 bases between. CDR3 DNA: TGTGCCAGCAGCCCCTATTCCGACAGCGACGGGGATACGCAGTATTTT. Protein product: CASSPYSDSDGDTQYF.

This clonotype has a count of ten or more. The chain employs TRBV7-2 and TRBJ2-3, with 7 bases lining up with TRBD2. The CDR3 has 17 residues. Germline assignment: CDR1 SGHTA and CDR2 FQGNSA. With V trimmed by 2 bases and J by 0 bases, 8 bases remained unmatched. The CDR3, as DNA: TGTGCCAGCAGCTTAAATACAGCGGGGCTTAGCACAGATACGCAGTATTTT. Translating it yields CASSLNTAGLSTDTQYF.

This clonotype was counted many times. The rearrangement links TRBV7-2 to TRBJ2-7; possibly TRBD2 for D (6 bases). This CDR3 is built from 15 residues. The V gene's germline CDR1 is SGHTA and CDR2 FQGNSA. V was cut by 1 base and J by 4 bases, with 14 bases left in between. The CDR3 reads CASSLVEGVSYEQYF. DNA of the CDR3: TGTGCCAGCAGCTTAGTGGAGGGTGTGTCGTACGAGCAGTACTTC.

This clonotype was seen at least ten times. The rearrangement joins TRBV5-4 to TRBJ2-1; D is unclear. The V end was cut by 8 bases, the J end by 0 bases, with 9 bases between. CDR1 and CDR2 from the germline V gene are SGHNT and YYREEE (reference sequence). The CDR3 sequence is 13 residues long. The CDR3 region has the DNA TGTGCCAGTGGACCTAGCTCCTACAATGAGCAGTTCTTC. Encoded protein: CASGPSSYNEQFF.

This clonotype came up many times. The V gene is TRBV28, the J gene TRBJ1-1; D perhaps matches TRBD1 (6 bases). The V end was cut by 4 bases, the J end by 7 bases, with 13 bases between. The germline gives CDR1 MDHEN, CDR2 SYDVKM. The CDR3 is 13 residues long. CDR3 loop: CASSWSGAIEAFF. For the CDR3, the DNA is TGTGCCAGCAGTTGGTCGGGGGCGATTGAAGCTTTCTTT.

This clonotype appeared many times. The chain recombines TRBV7-9 with TRBJ2-3, with D uncertain. V shed 4 bases and J shed 3 bases, with 8 bases lying between them. Germline V CDR1 and CDR2: SEHNR, FQNEAQ (reference sequence). CDR3 length equals 13 residues. CDR3 loop: CASSSTSTDTQYF. The CDR3 DNA follows: TGTGCCAGCAGCTCGACCTCAACAGATACGCAGTATTTT. Supplemented by reference TRBV7-9 and TRBJ2-3, the full variable domain reads DTGVSQNPRHKITKRGQNVTFRCDPISEHNRLYWYRQTLGQGPEFLTYFQNEAQLEKSRLLSDRFSAERPKGSFSTLEIQRTEQGDSAMYLCASSSTSTDTQYFGPGTRLTVL.

The rearrangement joins TRBV7-6 to TRBJ2-5; maybe TRBD1 (6 bases). The CDR3 has 16 amino acids. Trimming took 0 bases from V and 3 from J, leaving 14 bases between them. Germline-derived CDR1 and CDR2 are SGHVS and FNYEAQ. The CDR3 sequence: CASSLADSFLKETQYF. The CDR3, as DNA: TGTGCCAGCAGCTTAGCGGACAGTTTCTTGAAAGAGACCCAGTACTTC.

This clonotype has only a few counts. The V gene is TRBV7-9, the J gene TRBJ2-7; tentatively, D is TRBD1 (5 bases). Trimming pared 5 bases from V and 5 bases from J, leaving 16 bases between. The CDR3 covers 14 residues. Germline CDR1 is SEHNR and CDR2 is FQNEAQ (reference sequence). The CDR3: CASSPISGWDEQYF. CDR3 coding DNA: TGTGCCAGCAGCCCCATCTCAGGGTGGGACGAGCAGTACTTC.

The CDR3 nucleotides read TGCGCCAGCAGCCGGTCCCCGTCAACTAATGAAAAACTGTTTTTT. Translating it yields CASSRSPSTNEKLFF. The chain uses TRBV4-1 and TRBJ1-4, with D unresolved. This CDR3 is built from 15 residues. V lost 4 bases and J lost 0, with 9 bases in between. Per the germline V gene, CDR1 is MGHRA and CDR2 is YSYEKL.